This T cell receptor (beta chain) was sequenced in a study of CD8 T cells in Susac syndrome. Note on this clonotype: Its antigen is currently unknown.

Trimming took 4 bases from V and 4 from J; bases not matched to a gene: 10. This CDR3 is built from 16 residues. The V gene's germline CDR1 is LGHDT and CDR2 YNNKEL (reference sequence). Study-level findings and limits: As the study acknowledged, the number of individuals who were part of its TCR sequencing and HLA analysis was relatively small.

The authors carried out high-throughput sequencing of TCR beta. They applied it to CD8+ and CD4+ T cells obtained from blood. Negative isolation was applied to CD8+ and CD4+ T cells, and FACS enrichment was applied to TEMRA cells. cDNA came from around 0.5 to 1 ug RNA primed by random hexamers. It was immunoSEQ multiplex PCR that amplified TCR beta CDR3 across 54 Vbeta and 13 Jbeta. TCRdb re-called the immunoSEQ multiplex PCR reads with MiXCR, one entry per CDR3 protein. Among 100,000 to 150,000 distinct CDR3 sequences listed, around 94% were seen once. The source material was CD4+ T cells from PBMCs. The chain carries TRBV3-1 and TRBJ2-1; TRBD2 matches at 7 bases. This TCR came from a human donor in good health. Written as DNA, the CDR3 is TGTGCCAGCAGCCCTCCCCCAGCGGGGCCTTACAATGAGCAGTTCTTC. Amino acid sequence: CASSPPPAGPYNEQFF.